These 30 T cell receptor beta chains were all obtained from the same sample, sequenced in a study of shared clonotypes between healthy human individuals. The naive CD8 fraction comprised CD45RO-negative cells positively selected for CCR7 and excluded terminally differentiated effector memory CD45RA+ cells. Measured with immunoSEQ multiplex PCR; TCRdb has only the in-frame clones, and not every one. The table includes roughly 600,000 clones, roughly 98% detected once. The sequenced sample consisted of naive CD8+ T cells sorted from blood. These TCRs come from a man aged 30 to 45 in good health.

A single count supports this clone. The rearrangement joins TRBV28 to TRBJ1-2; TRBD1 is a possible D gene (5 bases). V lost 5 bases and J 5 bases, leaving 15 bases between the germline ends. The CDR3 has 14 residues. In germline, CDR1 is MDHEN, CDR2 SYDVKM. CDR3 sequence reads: CASSQTGALYGYTF. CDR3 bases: TGTGCCAGCAGTCAAACCGGGGCGCTTTATGGCTACACCTTC.

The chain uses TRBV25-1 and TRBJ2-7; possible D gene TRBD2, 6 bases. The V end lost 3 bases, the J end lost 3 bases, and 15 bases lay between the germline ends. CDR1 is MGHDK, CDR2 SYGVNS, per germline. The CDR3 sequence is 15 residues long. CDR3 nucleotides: TGTGCCAGCAGTGACTCGGGGGTCCCCCTCTACGAGCAGTACTTC. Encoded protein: CASSDSGVPLYEQYF.

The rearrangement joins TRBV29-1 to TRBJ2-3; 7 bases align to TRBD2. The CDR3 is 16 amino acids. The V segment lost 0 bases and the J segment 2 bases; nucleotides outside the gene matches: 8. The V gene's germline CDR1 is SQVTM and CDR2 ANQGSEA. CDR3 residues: CSVEDLLAVSTDTQYF. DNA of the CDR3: TGCAGCGTTGAAGATCTCCTAGCGGTATCCACAGATACGCAGTATTTT.

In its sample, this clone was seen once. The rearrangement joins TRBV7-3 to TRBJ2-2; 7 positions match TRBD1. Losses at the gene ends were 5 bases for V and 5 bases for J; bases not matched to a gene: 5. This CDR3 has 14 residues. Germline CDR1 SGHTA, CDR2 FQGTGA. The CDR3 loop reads CASSPQGSTGELFF. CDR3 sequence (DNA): TGTGCCAGCAGCCCACAGGGGAGTACCGGGGAGCTGTTTTTT.

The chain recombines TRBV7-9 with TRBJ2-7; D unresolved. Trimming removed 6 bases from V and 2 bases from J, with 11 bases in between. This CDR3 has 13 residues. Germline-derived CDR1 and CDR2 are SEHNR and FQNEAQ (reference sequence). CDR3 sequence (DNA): TGTGCCAGCAGTCGCGACGTGACCTACGAGCAGTACTTC. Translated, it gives CASSRDVTYEQYF. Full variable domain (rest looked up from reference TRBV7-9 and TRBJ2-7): DTGVSQNPRHKITKRGQNVTFRCDPISEHNRLYWYRQTLGQGPEFLTYFQNEAQLEKSRLLSDRFSAERPKGSFSTLEIQRTEQGDSAMYLCASSRDVTYEQYFGPGTRLTVT.

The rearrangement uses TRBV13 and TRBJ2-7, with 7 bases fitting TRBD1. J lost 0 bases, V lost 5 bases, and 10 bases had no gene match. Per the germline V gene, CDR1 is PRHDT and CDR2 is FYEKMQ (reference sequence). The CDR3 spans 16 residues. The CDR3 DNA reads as TGTGCCAGCAGCCGAATGACAGGGCGAACCTCCTACGAGCAGTACTTC. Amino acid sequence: CASSRMTGRTSYEQYF.

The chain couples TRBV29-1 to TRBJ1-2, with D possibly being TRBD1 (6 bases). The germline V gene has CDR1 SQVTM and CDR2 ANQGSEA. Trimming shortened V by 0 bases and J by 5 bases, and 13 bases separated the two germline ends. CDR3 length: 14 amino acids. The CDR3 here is CSVEDPGVGYGYTF. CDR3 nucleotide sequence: TGCAGCGTTGAAGACCCAGGGGTGGGTTATGGCTACACCTTC.

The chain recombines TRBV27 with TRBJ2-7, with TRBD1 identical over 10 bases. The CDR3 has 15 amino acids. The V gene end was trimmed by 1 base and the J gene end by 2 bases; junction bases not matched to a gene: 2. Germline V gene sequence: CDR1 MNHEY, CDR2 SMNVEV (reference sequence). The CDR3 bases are TGTGCCAGCAGTTTATGGGACAGGGGCACCTACGAGCAGTACTTC. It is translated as CASSLWDRGTYEQYF.

The CDR3 region has the DNA TGTGCCAGCAGCCAAGCCCTAGCGGGAGGATCCTACGAGCAGTACTTC. The encoded protein is CASSQALAGGSYEQYF. The rearrangement uses TRBV14 and TRBJ2-7; 11 nucleotides agree with TRBD2. Germline trimming cut 1 base from V and 1 base from J; bases unmatched to any gene: 3. The CDR3 covers 16 residues. Germline CDR1 is SGHDN and CDR2 is FVKESK.

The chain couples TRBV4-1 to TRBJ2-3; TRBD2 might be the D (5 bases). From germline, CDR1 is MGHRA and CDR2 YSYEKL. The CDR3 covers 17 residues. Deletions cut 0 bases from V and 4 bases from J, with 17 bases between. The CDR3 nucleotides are TGCGCCAGCAGCCAAGAGGTCGGCGGAGGAGTTTCAGATACGCAGTATTTT. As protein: CASSQEVGGGVSDTQYF.

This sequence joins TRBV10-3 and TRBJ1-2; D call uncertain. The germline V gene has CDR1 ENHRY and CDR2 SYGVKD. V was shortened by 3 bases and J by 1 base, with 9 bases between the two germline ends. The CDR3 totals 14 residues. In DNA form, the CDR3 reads TGTGCCATCAGTGAAAGGTCAGGTAACTATGGCTACACCTTC. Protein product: CAISERSGNYGYTF.

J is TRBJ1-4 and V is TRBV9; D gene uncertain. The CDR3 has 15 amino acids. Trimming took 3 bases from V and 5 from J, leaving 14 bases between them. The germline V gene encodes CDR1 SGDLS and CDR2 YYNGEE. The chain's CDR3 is CASSETTARNEKLFF. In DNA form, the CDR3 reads TGTGCCAGCAGCGAGACGACGGCTCGAAATGAAAAACTGTTTTTT.

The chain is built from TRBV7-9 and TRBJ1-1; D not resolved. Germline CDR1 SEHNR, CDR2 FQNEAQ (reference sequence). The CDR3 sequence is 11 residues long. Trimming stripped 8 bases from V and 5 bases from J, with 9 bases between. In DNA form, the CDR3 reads TGTGCCAGCGCCGGGGAAACTGAAGCTTTCTTT. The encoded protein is CASAGETEAFF.

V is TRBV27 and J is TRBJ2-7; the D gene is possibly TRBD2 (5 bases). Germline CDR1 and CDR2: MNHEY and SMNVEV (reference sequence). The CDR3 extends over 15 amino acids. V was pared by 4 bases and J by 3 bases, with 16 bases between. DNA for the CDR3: TGTGCCAGCAGTTCGGGGAACCCAATATACTACGAGCAGTACTTC. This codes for CASSSGNPIYYEQYF.

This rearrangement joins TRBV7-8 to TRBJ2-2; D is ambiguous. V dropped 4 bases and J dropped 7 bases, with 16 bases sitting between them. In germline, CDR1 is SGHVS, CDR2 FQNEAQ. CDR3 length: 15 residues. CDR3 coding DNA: TGTGCCAGCAGCTCACCCGGAACTTGGGGCGGGGAGCTGTTTTTT. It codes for CASSSPGTWGGELFF.

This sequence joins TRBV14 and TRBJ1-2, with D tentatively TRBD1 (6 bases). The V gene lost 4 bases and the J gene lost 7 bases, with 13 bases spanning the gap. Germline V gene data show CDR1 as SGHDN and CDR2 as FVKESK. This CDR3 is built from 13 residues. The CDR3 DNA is TGTGCCAGCAGCCCCGAGGACAGTTCTGGCTACACCTTC. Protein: CASSPEDSSGYTF.

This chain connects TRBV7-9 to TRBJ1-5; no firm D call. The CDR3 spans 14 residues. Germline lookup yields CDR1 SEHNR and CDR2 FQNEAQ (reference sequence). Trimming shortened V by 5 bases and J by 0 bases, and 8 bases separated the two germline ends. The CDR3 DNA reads TGTGCCAGCAGCCCAACACCTAGCAATCAGCCCCAGCATTTT. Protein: CASSPTPSNQPQHF.

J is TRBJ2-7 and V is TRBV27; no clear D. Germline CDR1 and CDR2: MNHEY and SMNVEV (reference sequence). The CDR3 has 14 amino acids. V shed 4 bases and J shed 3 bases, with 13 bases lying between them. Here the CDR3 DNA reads TGTGCCAGCAGTTCGTACAGAAAGGACTACGAGCAGTACTTC. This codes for CASSSYRKDYEQYF.

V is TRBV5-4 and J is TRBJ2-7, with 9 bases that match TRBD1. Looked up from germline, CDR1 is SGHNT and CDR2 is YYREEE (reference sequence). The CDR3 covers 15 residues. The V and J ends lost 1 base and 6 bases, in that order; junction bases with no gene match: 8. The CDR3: CASSLKGQGNGEQYF. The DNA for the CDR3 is TGTGCCAGCAGCTTGAAGGGACAGGGAAATGGCGAGCAGTACTTC.

CDR3 in amino acids: CASSPTGTSIYNEQFF. CDR3 nucleotide sequence: TGTGCCAGCAGTCCAACCGGGACTTCCATCTACAATGAGCAGTTCTTC. The genes are TRBV28 and TRBJ2-1, with D maybe TRBD2 (6 bases). Germline CDR1 is MDHEN and CDR2 is SYDVKM. CDR3 length: 16 amino acids. Trimming shortened V by 5 bases and J by 3 bases, and 17 bases separated the two germline ends.

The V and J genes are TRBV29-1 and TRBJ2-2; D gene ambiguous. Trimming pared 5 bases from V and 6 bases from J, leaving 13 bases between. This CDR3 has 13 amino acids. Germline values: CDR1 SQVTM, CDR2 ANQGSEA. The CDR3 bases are TGCAGCGTTCTCTCGTCGGGCCCCGGGGAGCTGTTTTTT. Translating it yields CSVLSSGPGELFF.

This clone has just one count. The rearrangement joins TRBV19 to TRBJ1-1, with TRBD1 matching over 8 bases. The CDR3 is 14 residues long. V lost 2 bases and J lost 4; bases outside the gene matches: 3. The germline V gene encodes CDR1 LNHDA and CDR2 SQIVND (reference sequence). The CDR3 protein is CASSIRTGGTEAFF. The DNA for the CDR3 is TGTGCCAGTAGTATAAGAACAGGGGGCACTGAAGCTTTCTTT.

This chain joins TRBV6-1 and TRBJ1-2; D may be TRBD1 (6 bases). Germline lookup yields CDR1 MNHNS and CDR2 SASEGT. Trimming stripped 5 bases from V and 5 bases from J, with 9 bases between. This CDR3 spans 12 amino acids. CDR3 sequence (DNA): TGTGCCAGCAGTAAACAGGGTTATGGCTACACCTTC. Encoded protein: CASSKQGYGYTF.

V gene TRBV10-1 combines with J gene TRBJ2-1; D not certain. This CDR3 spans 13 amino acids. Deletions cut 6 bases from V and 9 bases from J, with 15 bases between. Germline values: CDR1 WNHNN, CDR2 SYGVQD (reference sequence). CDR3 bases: TGCGCCAGCAGCGACCCCCCCGTGGGTGAGCAGTTCTTC. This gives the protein CASSDPPVGEQFF.

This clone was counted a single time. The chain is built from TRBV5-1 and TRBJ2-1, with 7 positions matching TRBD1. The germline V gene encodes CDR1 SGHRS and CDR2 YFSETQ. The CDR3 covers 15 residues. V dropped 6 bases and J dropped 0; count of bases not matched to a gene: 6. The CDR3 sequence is CASKGARDSYNEQFF. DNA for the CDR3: TGCGCCAGCAAGGGGGCACGCGACTCCTACAATGAGCAGTTCTTC.

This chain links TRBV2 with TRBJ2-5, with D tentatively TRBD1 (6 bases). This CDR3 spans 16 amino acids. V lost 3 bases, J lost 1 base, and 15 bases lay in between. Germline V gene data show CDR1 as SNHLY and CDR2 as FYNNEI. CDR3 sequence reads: CASSEIDGQLQETQYF. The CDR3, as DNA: TGTGCCAGCAGTGAGATTGACGGACAGCTCCAAGAGACCCAGTACTTC.

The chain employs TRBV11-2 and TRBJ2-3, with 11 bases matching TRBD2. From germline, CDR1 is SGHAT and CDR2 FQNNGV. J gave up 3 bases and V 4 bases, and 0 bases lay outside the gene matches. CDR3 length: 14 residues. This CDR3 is CASSWTSGTDTQYF. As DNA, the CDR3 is TGTGCCAGCAGCTGGACTAGCGGGACAGATACGCAGTATTTT.

CDR3 DNA sequence: TGTGCCAGCAGCCCCAGGGGGGTTCCCTACGAGCAGTACTTC. As protein: CASSPRGVPYEQYF. J is TRBJ2-7 and V is TRBV7-2; weak D call: TRBD1 (7 bases). The CDR3 length is 14 residues. Germline lookup yields CDR1 SGHTA and CDR2 FQGNSA. V lost 5 bases and J 2 bases, leaving 13 bases between the germline ends. Drawing the rest from reference TRBV7-2 and TRBJ2-7, the complete variable domain is GAGVSQSPSNKVTEKGKDVELRCDPISGHTALYWYRQSLGQGLEFLIYFQGNSAPDKSGLPSDRFSAERTGGSVSTLTIQRTQQEDSAVYLCASSPRGVPYEQYFGPGTRLTVT.

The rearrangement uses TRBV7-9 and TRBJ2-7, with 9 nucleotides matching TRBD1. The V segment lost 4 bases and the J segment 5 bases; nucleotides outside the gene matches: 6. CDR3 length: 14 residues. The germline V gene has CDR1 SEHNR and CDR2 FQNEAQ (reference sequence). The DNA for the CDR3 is TGTGCCAGCAGCTCACGGACAGGGGTCCACGAGCAGTACTTC. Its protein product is CASSSRTGVHEQYF.

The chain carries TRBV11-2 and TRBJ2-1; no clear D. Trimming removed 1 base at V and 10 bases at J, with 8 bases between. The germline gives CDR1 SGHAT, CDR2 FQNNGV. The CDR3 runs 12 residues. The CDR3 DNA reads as TGTGCCAGCAGCTTAGGTTTCGGGGAGCAGTTCTTC. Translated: CASSLGFGEQFF. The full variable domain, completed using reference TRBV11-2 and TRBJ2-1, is EAGVAQSPRYKIIEKRQSVAFWCNPISGHATLYWYQQILGQGPKLLIQFQNNGVVDDSQLPKDRFSAERLKGVDSTLKIQPAKLEDSAVYLCASSLGFGEQFFGPGTRLTVL.